Listed below are T cell receptor beta chains from one sample, sequenced in a study of T cell responses to AZD1222 COVID-19 vaccine. Using immunoSEQ multiplex PCR, the repertoire was profiled, and TCRdb retains in-frame clones only, with some absent. The data contain around 99,000 clones, 89% of them singletons. Sequences were derived from peripheral blood, sampled on day 0 of AZD1222 vaccination. These receptors were collected from an adult in good health. CDR3s include the opening cysteine and the closing phenylalanine or tryptophan. D genes are given only for firm matches. Only part of the rows carry a size: once, few, many, or a class if the clone is expanded.

j_gene | d_gene | abundance | v_gene | CDR3nt | CDR3aa
TRBJ1-2 | - | - | TRBV15 | TGTGCCACCAGCAGAGAAAATAGACAGCCGACCGGGGATGGCTACACCTTC | CATSRENRQPTGDGYTF
TRBJ2-1 | TRBD2 | - | TRBV7-9 | TGTGCCAGCAGCTTTCGGCTAGCGGGACCCAATGAGCAGTTCTTC | CASSFRLAGPNEQFF
TRBJ2-1 | - | - | TRBV28 | TGTGCCAGCAGTTTAGAACCTACCCGTGGCTATGAGCAGTTCTTC | CASSLEPTRGYEQFF
TRBJ1-5 | - | - | TRBV5-1 | TGCGCCAGCAGCTTGGTGGGCAATCAGCCCCAGCATTTT | CASSLVGNQPQHF
TRBJ2-2 | - | - | TRBV30 | TGTGCCTGGAGTGTGGGGGGGGAGCTGTTTTTT | CAWSVGGELFF
TRBJ2-7 | - | - | TRBV6-2/TRBV6-3 | TGTGCCAGCAGTACGGACCAGGGGAGGAAGTACTTC | CASSTDQGRKYF
TRBJ2-2 | TRBD1 | - | TRBV5-1 | TGCGCCAGCAGCTTGGACAGGGGCCTCACCGGGGAGCTGTTTTTT | CASSLDRGLTGELFF
TRBJ1-2 | - | - | TRBV10-3 | TGTGCCATCAGTAAGATTAACTATGGCTACACCTTC | CAISKINYGYTF
TRBJ1-3 | - | - | TRBV28 | TGTGCCAGCAGCCCCCTCGCGGGTACTGGAAACACCATATATTTT | CASSPLAGTGNTIYF
TRBJ2-7 | - | - | TRBV29-1 | TGCAGCGTTGCCCAAAGACATGCCTACGAGCAGTACTTC | CSVAQRHAYEQYF
TRBJ2-4 | - | - | TRBV3-1/TRBV3-2 | TGTGCCAGCAGGCCCGACAGGTCCTTAGCCAAAAACATTCAGTACTTC | CASRPDRSLAKNIQYF
TRBJ1-2 | - | - | TRBV3-1/TRBV3-2 | TGTGCCAGCAGCCAAGGGGACACCGTCGGCTATGGCTACACCTTC | CASSQGDTVGYGYTF
TRBJ1-2 | - | - | TRBV20-1 | TGCAGTGCTAGTCGCCTAGGGACAAACTATGGCTACACCTTC | CSASRLGTNYGYTF
TRBJ2-7 | - | - | TRBV6-2/TRBV6-3 | TGTGCCAGCAGTAGCGGCGGGAAGAGCTCCTACGAGCAGTACTTC | CASSSGGKSSYEQYF
TRBJ2-1 | - | - | TRBV6-1 | TGTGCCAGCAGTGACCTCCTGGAGGGGGCGTCAAGTGAGCAGTTCTTC | CASSDLLEGASSEQFF
TRBJ2-7 | TRBD1 | - | TRBV27 | TGTGCCAGCAGTCCCCGGGACAGGAACTCCTACGAGCAGTACTTC | CASSPRDRNSYEQYF
TRBJ1-2 | TRBD1 | - | TRBV30 | TGTGCCTGGAGCGAGACAGGGTACGGCTACACCTTC | CAWSETGYGYTF
TRBJ1-6 | TRBD1 | - | TRBV30 | TGTGCCTGGGGTTGGACAGGGAAAAATTCACCCCTCCACTTT | CAWGWTGKNSPLHF
TRBJ2-1 | - | once | TRBV6-5 | TGTGCCAGCAGTTACTCGTCCTCCGCGGCTGAGCAGTTCTTC | CASSYSSSAAEQFF
TRBJ1-2 | - | - | TRBV28 | TGTGCCAGCAGTTTGTTAAGGGGGGACTATGGCTACACCTTC | CASSLLRGDYGYTF
TRBJ1-4 | TRBD1 | once | TRBV18 | TGTGCCAGCTCACCTCGACAGGGGGCTGATGAAAAACTGTTTTTT | CASSPRQGADEKLFF
TRBJ2-1 | TRBD1 | - | TRBV10-2 | TGCGCCAGCAGCCTAGACAGGGCCCATGAGCAGTTCTTC | CASSLDRAHEQFF
TRBJ2-3 | TRBD2 | - | TRBV9 | TGTGCCAGCAGCGTAGGGGTAGCGGGAAGGACAGATACGCAGTATTTT | CASSVGVAGRTDTQYF
TRBJ2-7 | TRBD2 | - | TRBV29-1 | TGCAGCGTCTCGTCGGGGGGGAGTCCCAACGAGCAGTACTTC | CSVSSGGSPNEQYF
TRBJ2-2 | - | - | TRBV27 | TGTGCCAGCAGCCTCGGGGGGCGGGTCAACACCGGGGAGCTGTTTTTT | CASSLGGRVNTGELFF
TRBJ1-2 | TRBD1 | - | TRBV9 | TGTGCCAGCAGCGTAGTGGCGGACAGGGGGCGGGCTGGCTACACCTTC | CASSVVADRGRAGYTF
TRBJ2-1 | - | - | TRBV18 | TGTGCCAGCTCCTTCGGAAGAATGGATGGTGAGCAGTTCTTC | CASSFGRMDGEQFF
TRBJ2-3 | - | - | TRBV9 | TGTGCCAGCAGCCCCCCCTGGACAGATACGCAGTATTTT | CASSPPWTDTQYF
TRBJ2-7 | - | - | TRBV6-6 | TGTGCCAGCAGACCCCGCGGAGGGGGCACCTACGAGCAGTACTTC | CASRPRGGGTYEQYF
TRBJ2-1 | TRBD2 | few | TRBV6-5 | TGTGCCAGCAGTACCTTAGCGGGAGGAGTGAATGAGCAGTTCTTC | CASSTLAGGVNEQFF
TRBJ1-2 | TRBD1 | - | TRBV27 | TGTGCCAGCAGTTTCAAAGGGACAGGGTTCATACGAGGCTACACCTTC | CASSFKGTGFIRGYTF
TRBJ2-2 | - | - | TRBV5-4 | TGTGCCAGCAGTTCAATTCTAGGGGGGTTAGCGAACACCGGGGAGCTGTTTTTT | CASSSILGGLANTGELFF
TRBJ2-2 | - | - | TRBV29-1 | TGCAGCGGGGGCGAAGGGGGGACCGACACCGGGGAGCTGTTTTTT | CSGGEGGTDTGELFF
TRBJ1-4 | - | - | TRBV27 | TGTGCCAGCAGGGAGGGCTCGACTAATGAAAAACTGTTTTTT | CASREGSTNEKLFF
TRBJ2-2 | TRBD2 | once | TRBV28 | TGTGCCAGCAGTTCCGGGGGGACGGCCGGGGAGCTGTTTTTT | CASSSGGTAGELFF
TRBJ2-5 | - | - | TRBV19 | TGTGCCAGTAGTCCGATAACGGGCCTTGGGGTAGAGACCCAGTACTTC | CASSPITGLGVETQYF
TRBJ2-2 | - | - | TRBV2 | TGTGCCAGCACTCACCAGACCGGGGAGCTGTTTTTT | CASTHQTGELFF
TRBJ2-5 | - | - | TRBV18 | TGTGCCAGCTCACCAGAATCCAGGGCGGGGGAGACCCAGTACTTC | CASSPESRAGETQYF
TRBJ1-1 | TRBD1 | - | TRBV9 | TGTGCCAGCAGCAAGGGACAGGGGGCGGTGGTCACTGAAGCTTTCTTT | CASSKGQGAVVTEAFF